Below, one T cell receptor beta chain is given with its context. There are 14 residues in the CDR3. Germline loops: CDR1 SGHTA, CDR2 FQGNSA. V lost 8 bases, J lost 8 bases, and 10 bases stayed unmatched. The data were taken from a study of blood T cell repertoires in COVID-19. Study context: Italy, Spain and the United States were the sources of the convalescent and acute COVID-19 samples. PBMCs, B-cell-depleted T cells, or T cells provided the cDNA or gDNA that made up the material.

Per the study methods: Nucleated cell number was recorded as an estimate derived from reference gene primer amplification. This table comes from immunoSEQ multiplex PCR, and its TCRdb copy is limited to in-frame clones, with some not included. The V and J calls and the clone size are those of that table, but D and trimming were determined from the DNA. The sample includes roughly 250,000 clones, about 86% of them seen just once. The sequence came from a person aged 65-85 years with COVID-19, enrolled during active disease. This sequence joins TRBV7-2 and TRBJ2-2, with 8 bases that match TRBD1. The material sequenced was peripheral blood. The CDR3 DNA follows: TGTGCCAGCGCCCAGGACAGGGTCGCAGGGGAGCTGTTTTTT. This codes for CASAQDRVAGELFF.